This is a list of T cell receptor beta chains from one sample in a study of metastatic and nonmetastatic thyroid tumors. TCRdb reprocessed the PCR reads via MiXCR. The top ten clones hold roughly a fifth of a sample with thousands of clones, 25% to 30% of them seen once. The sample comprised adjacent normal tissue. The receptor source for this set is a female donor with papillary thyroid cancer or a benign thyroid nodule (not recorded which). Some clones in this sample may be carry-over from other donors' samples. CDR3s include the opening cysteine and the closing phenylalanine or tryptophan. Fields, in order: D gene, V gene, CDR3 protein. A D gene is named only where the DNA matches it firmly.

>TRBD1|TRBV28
CASRRTGSQTYVYTF
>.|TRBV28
CASTLGGVEQTYEQYF
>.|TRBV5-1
CASSPSVIPSTDTQYF
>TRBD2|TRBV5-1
CASRLAVLRTDTQYF
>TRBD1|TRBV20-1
CSATRDRVGNTIYF
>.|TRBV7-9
CASSQELYNEQFF
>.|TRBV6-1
CASSERGAYEQYF
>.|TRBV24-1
CATSEPARGEQFF
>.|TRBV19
CASSMGRHGEQFF
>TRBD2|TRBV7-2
CASSSGLAGEETQYF
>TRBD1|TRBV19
CASKPGQDNYGYTF
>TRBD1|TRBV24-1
CATSDARQGGQPQHF
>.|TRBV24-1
CATSDASYNEQFF
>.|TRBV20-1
CSARWEGPLEAFF
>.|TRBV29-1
CSVVGQGSYEQYF
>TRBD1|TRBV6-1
CASSVGQGPYEQYF
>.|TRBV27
CASSLDPFYEQYF
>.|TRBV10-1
CASSAGNTGELFF
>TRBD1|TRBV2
CASRDGQGVDEQFF
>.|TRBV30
CAWSVSGTSYEQYF
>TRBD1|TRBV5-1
CASSLFEGTGSSPLHF
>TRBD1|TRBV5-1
CASSADRGGTDTQYF
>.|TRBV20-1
CSACNSGSYEQYF
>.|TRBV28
CASSLSGRGLGYGYTF
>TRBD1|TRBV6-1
CASSSGQDYEQYF
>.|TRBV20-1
CSARVGPVDVQYF
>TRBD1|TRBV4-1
CASSAGGAEAFF
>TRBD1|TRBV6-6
CASSYSWTGGPGNTEAFF
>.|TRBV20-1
CSARRNGYTF
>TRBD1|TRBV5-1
CALSYDTRQGKAFF
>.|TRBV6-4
CASSWVLLVSTEAFF
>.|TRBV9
CASTGSLSGANVLTF
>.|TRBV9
CASSVNPSTDNEQFF
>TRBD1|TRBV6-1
CASSKFWTGGTYEQYF
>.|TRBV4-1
CASSREDKVYYEQYF
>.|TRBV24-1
CATSDLAYNEQFF
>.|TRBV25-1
CASSESIGADTQYF
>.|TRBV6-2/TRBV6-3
CASSYSRGAIYF
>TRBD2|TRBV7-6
CASSPGRGVYEQYF
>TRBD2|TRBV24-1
CATRSKGLAGVSRLADTQYF
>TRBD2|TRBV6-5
CASSYLAGADSYNEQFF
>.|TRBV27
CASSLIGMNTEAFF
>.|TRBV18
CASSPPNSGDEQYF
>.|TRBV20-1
CSARRLDRHQEAQYF
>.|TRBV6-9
CASSYPGQETQYF
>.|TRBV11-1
CASSSQGGEQFF
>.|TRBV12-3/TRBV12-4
CASSPGGPADTQYF
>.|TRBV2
CASSEFTGPSNQPQHF
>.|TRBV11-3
CASSERTDFNTGELFF
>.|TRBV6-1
CASRTDLEKLFF
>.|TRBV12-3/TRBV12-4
CASTQGAYEQFF
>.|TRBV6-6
CASSYSGGRSYEQYF
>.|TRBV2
CASRHSPDEPTDTQYF
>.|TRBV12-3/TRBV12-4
CASSVGLASVKDNEQFF